The 22 T cell receptor beta chains below were found in one sample sequenced in a study of naive and memory T cell subsets (dated by TCRdb to 2015 to 2018). Overall results and qualifications from the work: Naive repertoires, especially CD8, contained a few larger clonotypes, possibly memory cells re-expressing CD45RA.

Library preparation used UMI-ligation and nested PCR. The reads were generated on an Illumina MiSeq. An equimolar mix of two oligonucleotides covering both TRBC1 and TRBC2 was used as the beta constant-region primer. Four rounds of PCR were used to amplify ligated cDNA, with nested alpha and beta constant-region primers being used together with the SP2 primer. The public reads were reprocessed in TCRdb via fastp at Q25 and MiXCR, keeping in-frame beta chains. Rows matching on CDR3 protein sequence are summarized as one entry with the most common DNA and genes. The sample table records roughly 97,000 distinct CDR3 sequences; roughly 14% of these occur just once. 2.5% to 3.5% of the sample comes from the top ten. For these receptors, no antigen is known. The sample comprised naive CD8+ T cells from blood. Explained via the paper, the cell subset or site label denotes: naive T cells, CD45RA high CD27+. The receptors here all came from a human donor in good health.

The rearrangement joins TRBV3-1 to TRBJ2-7, with D perhaps being TRBD1 or TRBD2 (5 bases each). The CDR3 totals 14 residues. Looked up from germline, CDR1 is LGHDT and CDR2 is YNNKEL (reference sequence). The V end was cut by 1 base, the J end by 2 bases, with 9 bases between. The CDR3 is CASSQGDLAYEQYF. The CDR3 bases are TGTGCCAGCAGCCAAGGGGACCTAGCCTACGAGCAGTACTTC.

This clonotype was seen only a few times. The rearrangement uses TRBV20-1 and TRBJ2-1; 7 bases fit TRBD1. The CDR3 has 11 amino acids. Germline values: CDR1 DFQATT, CDR2 SNEGSKA (reference sequence). The V segment lost 5 bases and the J segment 6 bases; nucleotides outside the gene matches: 1. CDR3 residues: CSAPGGNEQFF. CDR3 DNA sequence: TGCAGTGCTCCAGGGGGCAATGAGCAGTTCTTC.

In its sample, this clonotype was seen a few times. The J gene is TRBJ1-5, the V gene TRBV6-2 or TRBV6-3; no reliable D call. V gave up 3 bases and J gave up 0 bases, with 9 bases separating them. CDR1 is MNHEY and CDR2 is SVGEGT in the germline V gene. The CDR3 has 15 amino acids. The CDR3 loop reads CASSYPVYSNQPQHF. The CDR3 DNA sequence: TGTGCCAGCAGTTATCCCGTTTATAGCAATCAGCCCCAGCATTTT.

This clonotype was seen at least ten times. The rearrangement joins TRBV13 to TRBJ1-1; TRBD1 aligns across 7 bases. The CDR3 has 15 residues. V lost 2 bases and J lost 1; bases outside the gene matches: 4. Germline CDR1 and CDR2: PRHDT and FYEKMQ (reference sequence). CDR3: CASSLTGQPNTEAFF. The CDR3 DNA is TGTGCCAGCAGCTTAACGGGACAGCCGAACACTGAAGCTTTCTTT.

This clonotype occurred a few times. The chain has TRBV12-3 or TRBV12-4 and TRBJ2-3; TRBD2 matches 7 bases. The length of the CDR3 is 16 residues. V was clipped by 3 bases and J by 2 bases; unmatched bases: 8. The CDR3 loop reads CASSFIPGGSTDTQYF. The CDR3 DNA reads as TGTGCCAGCAGTTTCATCCCGGGAGGATCCACAGATACGCAGTATTTT.

The V gene is TRBV29-1, the J gene TRBJ2-6; D is uncertain. The CDR3 loop spans 16 amino acids. Germline CDR1 is SQVTM and CDR2 is ANQGSEA. Trimming shortened V by 1 base and J by 1 base, and 11 bases separated the two germline ends. Here the CDR3 reads CSVEVPSFSGANVLTF. The CDR3, as DNA: TGCAGCGTTGAAGTTCCGTCGTTTTCTGGGGCCAACGTCCTGACTTTC.

This clonotype was seen a few times. The rearrangement uses TRBV12-5 and TRBJ2-7; a weak D match, TRBD2 (6 bases). Germline loops: CDR1 LGHNT, CDR2 FRNRAP. The CDR3 consists of 14 residues. With 6 bases removed from V and 2 bases from J, the gap between germline ends came to 14 bases. This CDR3 is CASGPGGITYEQYF. The CDR3 DNA is TGTGCTAGTGGCCCAGGAGGGATAACCTACGAGCAGTACTTC.

The chain is built from TRBV5-6 and TRBJ2-4, with unresolved D. Between the trimmed V and J ends, which lost 2 bases and 8 bases, there was a span of 11 bases. In germline, CDR1 is SGHDT, CDR2 YYEEEE. The CDR3 sequence is 13 residues long. DNA for the CDR3: TGTGCCAGCAGCTTAGGCGGATCGGACATTCAGTACTTC. Translating gives CASSLGGSDIQYF.

This clonotype was found a few times. The chain has TRBV6-5 and TRBJ2-3; no definite D call. Germline CDR1 and CDR2: MNHEY and SVGAGI. Deletions cut 0 bases from V and 0 bases from J, with 10 bases between. The CDR3 runs to 16 residues. The DNA of the CDR3 is TGTGCCAGCAGTTACTCCGGCAGGCCTAGCACAGATACGCAGTATTTT. Amino acids: CASSYSGRPSTDTQYF.

This clonotype appeared a few times. The rearrangement links TRBV6-6 to TRBJ1-1, with D maybe TRBD1 (5 bases). V shed 7 bases and J shed 7 bases, with 16 bases lying between them. CDR3 length equals 13 residues. Germline V lookup: CDR1 MNHNY, CDR2 SVGAGI (reference sequence). The CDR3 bases are TGTGCCAGCACTCCGGACAAATTTTTTGAAGCTTTCTTT. It specifies CASTPDKFFEAFF.

There are a few counts of this clonotype. The chain is built from TRBV9 and TRBJ1-4, with unresolved D. CDR3 size: 14 residues. Germline V gene sequence: CDR1 SGDLS, CDR2 YYNGEE. V shed 4 bases and J shed 8 bases, with 15 bases lying between them. The CDR3: CASSTRPEAEKLFF. CDR3 nucleotide sequence: TGTGCCAGCAGCACCCGGCCTGAGGCAGAAAAACTGTTTTTT.

The V and J genes are TRBV5-5 and TRBJ2-1; D may be TRBD2 (5 bases). The CDR3 sequence is 15 residues long. V was clipped by 4 bases and J by 4 bases, with 15 bases between them. Germline-derived CDR1 and CDR2 are SGHKS and YYEKEE (reference sequence). The CDR3 region is CASSLTRLLYNEQFF. The CDR3 bases are TGTGCCAGCAGCCTCACTAGGCTCCTATACAATGAGCAGTTCTTC.

This clonotype was observed at least ten times. The chain combines TRBV12-3 or TRBV12-4 with TRBJ1-2; the D gene is possibly TRBD1 (6 bases). The CDR3 contains 14 residues. Trimming removed 2 bases at V and 5 bases at J, with 12 bases between. CDR3 protein: CASSLSTGMYGYTF. CDR3 DNA: TGTGCCAGCAGTTTATCTACAGGGATGTATGGCTACACCTTC.

A few counts support this clonotype. The J gene is TRBJ2-2, the V gene TRBV2; 10 bases agree with TRBD2. Trimming at V came to 7 bases and at J to 4 bases, leaving 6 bases not matched to a gene. The CDR3 totals 15 residues. Germline CDR1 SNHLY, CDR2 FYNNEI. The CDR3 region has the DNA TGTGCCAGCACACCTAGCGGGAGAAGCACCGGGGAGCTGTTTTTT. This encodes CASTPSGRSTGELFF.

This chain links TRBV24-1 with TRBJ2-2, with D unclear. V was shortened by 3 bases and J by 1 base, with 8 bases between the two germline ends. Germline CDR1 and CDR2: KGHDR and SFDVKD. There are 15 residues in the CDR3. The CDR3 is CATSDPYWNTGELFF. Written as DNA, the CDR3 is TGTGCCACCAGTGATCCCTACTGGAACACCGGGGAGCTGTTTTTT.

A few counts support this clonotype. The CDR3 here is CASSYGRGNQPQHF. CDR3 in DNA: TGTGCCAGCAGTTACGGCAGGGGCAATCAGCCCCAGCATTTT. The genes are TRBV6-5 and TRBJ1-5, with D perhaps matching TRBD1 (5 bases). Germline CDR1 and CDR2: MNHEY and SVGAGI. The CDR3 is made up of 14 amino acids. The V gene lost 2 bases and the J gene lost 2 bases, with 7 bases spanning the gap.

In its sample, this clonotype was seen many times. The chain employs TRBV27 and TRBJ2-7, with 11 bases matching TRBD2. Germline CDR1 is MNHEY and CDR2 is SMNVEV (reference sequence). V trimming: 3 bases; J trimming: 2 bases; junction bases outside the gene matches: 3. This CDR3 region has 15 residues. The DNA for the CDR3 is TGTGCCAGCAGTTTTTCACTAGCGGGAGCCTACGAGCAGTACTTC. Translated, it gives CASSFSLAGAYEQYF.

This chain uses TRBV4-3 with TRBJ2-2, with D tentatively TRBD1 or TRBD2 (6 bases each). V shed 4 bases and J shed 5 bases, with 17 bases lying between them. From germline, CDR1 is LGHNA and CDR2 YSLEER. This CDR3 region has 16 residues. The CDR3 DNA reads TGCGCCAGCAGCCGCAACGGGCTAGGGGGGACCGGGGAGCTGTTTTTT. It codes for CASSRNGLGGTGELFF.

V and J are TRBV6-1 and TRBJ2-5; TRBD2 might be the D (6 bases). This CDR3 contains 15 residues. Germline V lookup: CDR1 MNHNS, CDR2 SASEGT. V lost 3 bases to trimming and J lost 1 base, with 12 bases between them. DNA of the CDR3: TGTGCCAGCAGTGACCCCGCGGGGTTCCAAGAGACCCAGTACTTC. This translates into CASSDPAGFQETQYF.

A few counts support this clonotype. This sequence joins TRBV9 and TRBJ2-3; D perhaps matches TRBD2 (6 bases). V lost 4 bases, J lost 2 bases, and 17 bases lay in between. The germline CDR1 and CDR2 sequences are SGDLS and YYNGEE. The CDR3 spans 16 residues. As DNA, the CDR3 is TGTGCCAGCAGCTCCTACGGGACTTACGTCACAGATACGCAGTATTTT. Residues: CASSSYGTYVTDTQYF.

This chain joins TRBV4-2 and TRBJ2-1, with a possible D match to TRBD2 (5 bases). Trimming removed 0 bases from V and 5 bases from J, with 17 bases in between. The CDR3 has 17 residues. The germline V gene encodes CDR1 LGHNA and CDR2 YNFKEQ. The CDR3 sequence: CASSQDSPRTVDNEQFF. In nucleotides, the CDR3 is TGTGCCAGCAGCCAAGATAGCCCCCGGACTGTGGACAATGAGCAGTTCTTC.

This clonotype was seen a handful of times. This chain links TRBV15 with TRBJ2-4; tentatively, D is TRBD1 or TRBD2 (5 bases each). The V end lost 1 base, the J end lost 15 bases, and 13 bases lay between the germline ends. Germline V gene data show CDR1 as LNHNV and CDR2 as YYDKDF (reference sequence). This CDR3 is built from 12 residues. CDR3 DNA: TGTGCCACCAGCAGAGTCGGGGACCGAGGGTACTTC. It specifies CATSRVGDRGYF. The full variable domain, with the rest looked up from reference TRBV15 and TRBJ2-4, is DAMVIQNPRYQVTQFGKPVTLSCSQTLNHNVMYWYQQKSSQAPKLLFHYYDKDFNNEADTPDNFQSRRPNTSFCFLDIRSPGLGDTAMYLCATSRVGDRGYFGAGTRLSVL.